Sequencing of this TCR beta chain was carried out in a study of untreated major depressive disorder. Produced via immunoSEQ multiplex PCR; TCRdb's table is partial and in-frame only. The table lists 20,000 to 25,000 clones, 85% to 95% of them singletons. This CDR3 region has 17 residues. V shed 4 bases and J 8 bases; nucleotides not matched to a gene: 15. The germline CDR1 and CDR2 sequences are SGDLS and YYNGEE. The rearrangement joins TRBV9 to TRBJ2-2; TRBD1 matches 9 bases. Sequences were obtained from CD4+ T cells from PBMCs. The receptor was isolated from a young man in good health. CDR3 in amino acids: CASSRTTGGEVSGELFF. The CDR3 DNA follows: TGTGCCAGCAGCCGTACAACAGGGGGCGAGGTATCTGGGGAGCTGTTTTTT.